This T cell receptor (beta chain) was identified during a study of T cell clonality in common variable immunodeficiency. Germline values: CDR1 SGHVS, CDR2 FNYEAQ. The CDR3 loop spans 17 amino acids. Equal genomic DNA amounts from CVID and control samples were sequenced. The data were produced by immunoSEQ multiplex PCR, yet TCRdb's version contains in-frame clones alone and is incomplete. The sample shows 30,000 to 45,000 clones, none of them appearing just once. Notes on the study in general: Shared TCRbeta clones were fewer between CVID subjects than controls. Patient heterogeneity in the CVID cohort limited correlations between repertoire features and clinical complications. Reportedly, TCR beta sequences from common variable immunodeficiency showed fewer deletions and N-nucleotide insertions.

A few counts support this clone. Its target is unknown. Sequencing ends 3 residues short of the CDR3 end; the germline J gene provides the rest. This TCR was recovered from a person aged 18-69 years in good health. Material for sequencing was peripheral blood mononuclear cells. This chain joins TRBV7-6 and TRBJ2-4; maybe TRBD2 (6 bases). CDR3 region: CASSPFGGGEVGYGQYF. CDR3 DNA (partial): TGTGCCAGCAGCCCCTTCGGAGGAGGGGAGGTGGGCTATGGT.